This T cell receptor beta chain was sequenced during a study of CD8 T cells in Susac syndrome. The germline gives CDR1 SGHTA, CDR2 FQGTGA. Losses at the gene ends were 5 bases for V and 1 base for J; bases not matched to a gene: 5. The CDR3 loop spans 15 amino acids. Random hexamers were used to reverse transcribe about 0.45 to 1 ug of RNA. TCRdb independently ran MiXCR on the immunoSEQ multiplex PCR reads; one entry per CDR3 protein. The sample carries 140,000 to 150,000 distinct CDR3 sequences, less than 95% recorded once. The sequencing sample was made of CD4+ T cells from PBMCs. This clonotype was sampled from a human donor in good health. This chain joins TRBV7-3 and TRBJ2-7; 10 bases agree with TRBD1. The CDR3 bases are TGTGCCAGCAGCCCACGACAGGGGGCTTCCTACGAGCAGTACTTC. Translation gives CASSPRQGASYEQYF.